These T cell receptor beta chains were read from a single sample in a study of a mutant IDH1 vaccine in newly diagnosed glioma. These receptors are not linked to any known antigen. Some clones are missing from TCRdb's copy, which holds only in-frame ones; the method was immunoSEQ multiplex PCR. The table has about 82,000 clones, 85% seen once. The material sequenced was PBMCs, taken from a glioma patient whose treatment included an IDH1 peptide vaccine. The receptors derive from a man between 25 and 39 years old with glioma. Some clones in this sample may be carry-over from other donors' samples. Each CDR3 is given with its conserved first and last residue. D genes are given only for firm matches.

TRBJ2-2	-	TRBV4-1	CASSLRTEDGELFF
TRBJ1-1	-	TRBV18	CASSPPYSLNTEAFF
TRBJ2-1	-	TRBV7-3	CASSPWGMGSYNEQFF
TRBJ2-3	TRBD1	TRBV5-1	CASSASDRITDTQYF
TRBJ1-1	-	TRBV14	CASSQDRRGTEAFF
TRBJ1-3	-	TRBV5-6	CASSLSPTGSGNTIYF
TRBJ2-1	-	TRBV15	CATSRDLASSIYEQFF
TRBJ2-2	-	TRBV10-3	CAISEGTTGELFF
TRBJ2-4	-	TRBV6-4	CASSESIGNIQYF
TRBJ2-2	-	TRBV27	CASSREYTGELFF
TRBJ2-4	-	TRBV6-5	CASSPDWYIQYF
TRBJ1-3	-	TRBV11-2	CASSTLTSTGNTIYF
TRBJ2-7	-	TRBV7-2	CASSPYGIESYEQYF
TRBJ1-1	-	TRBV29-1	CSVDARGDTEAFF
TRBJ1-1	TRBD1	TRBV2	CASSATDRGTEAFF
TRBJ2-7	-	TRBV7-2	CASSSGLEQYF
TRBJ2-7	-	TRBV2	CASSAWFRNEQYF
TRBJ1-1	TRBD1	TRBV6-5	CASSTRDSGTEAFF
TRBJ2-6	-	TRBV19	CASSIGEGYSGANVLTF
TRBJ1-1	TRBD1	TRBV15	CATSRGGTGRNTEAFF
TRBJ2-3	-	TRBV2	CASSERLTSTDTQYF
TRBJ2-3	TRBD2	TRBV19	CASSKGLAGGSDTQYF
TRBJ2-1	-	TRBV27	CASSPRRYRVNEQFF
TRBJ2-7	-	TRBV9	CASSPGTSSHEQYF
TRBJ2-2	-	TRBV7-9	CASSFRGRTGELFF
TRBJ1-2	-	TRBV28	CASSLYRTGYGYTF
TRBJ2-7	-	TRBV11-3	CASSLGTSEQYF
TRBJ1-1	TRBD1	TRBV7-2	CASSDRGPEAFF
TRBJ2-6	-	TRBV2	CASSELDSRNVLTF
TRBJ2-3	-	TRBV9	CASSGGTDTQYF
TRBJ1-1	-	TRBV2	CASQGRNTEAFF
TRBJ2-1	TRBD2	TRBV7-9	CASSPGLAGTTYNEQFF
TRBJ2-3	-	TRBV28	CASSLGTYTDTQYF
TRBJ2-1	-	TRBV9	CASSDPLWASYNEQFF
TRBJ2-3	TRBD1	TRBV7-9	CASSLGLRDRLTDTQYF
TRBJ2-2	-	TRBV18	CASSPAGNTGELFF
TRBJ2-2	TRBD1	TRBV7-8	CASSLVAGGVAGELFF
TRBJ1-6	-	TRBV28	CASSVPGAGYNSPLHF
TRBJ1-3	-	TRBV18	CASSPRGSGNSGNTIYF